This T cell receptor beta chain was recovered during a study of cytomegalovirus exposure and HLA in healthy donors (dated by TCRdb to the late 2010s). With regard to the full study: According to a later analysis, the roughly 120 validation repertoires were produced on the same platform as the 700 or so repertoires of the first cohort. The aim of the study was to test whether cataloging public T cell receptors could identify signatures of past pathogen exposure. Besides the first cohort of more than 650 subjects, a separate validation cohort made up of 120 different subjects was used. To predict cytomegalovirus infection status, the study brought together high-throughput TCR immunosequencing, statistical association of individual TCRs with disease status, and machine learning.

Library prep was done by the immunoSEQ multiplex PCR assay. On the study's bioinformatics: A statistical classification framework was built for diagnosing cytomegalovirus status from the catalog of TCR beta chain sequences. Imported from immuneACCESS, the table was reduced by TCRdb to in-frame sequences with V and J called. These copies leave out some clones; in studies compared against another copy, an unresolved V gene accounts for under half, and the cause of the remainder is not known. V and J calls and clone size follow that table, whereas D and trimming were derived from the DNA. The sample table shows tens of thousands of clones, and almost 97% are seen once. Around 1.6% of the sample is taken by the ten largest. CDR1 and CDR2 (KGHSH, LQKENI) derive from the germline V gene. Trimmed from V: 0 bases; trimmed from J: 4 bases; junction bases lacking a gene match: 6. The CDR3 runs 17 amino acids, cysteine and phenylalanine included. The DNA shown is the 51-base CDR3, in frame from base 1.

Separate from the approximately 700-subject first cohort, the validation cohort of 95 to 150 subjects was the group to which the donors belonged. This clone showed up just once. Its antigen is not yet known. No base quality information exists; no much larger clone differs at one position. The full study reports these points: The classifier was reported to diagnose cytomegalovirus status with high specificity and sensitivity in both the original cohort and the validation cohort. In vitro tests confirmed that a few of the cytomegalovirus-associated TCR beta chains recognize cytomegalovirus antigens. The authors suggested that the approach could potentially be extended to other disease states and immunological phenotypes. In a later analysis, TCRs clustered in the first cohort were found to also tend to co-occur in the roughly 120 validation repertoires, with 90% to 95% of cluster scores above 0. A later analysis had no HLA typing for the validation cohort, so co-occurrence there was scored across all 130 or so repertoires. Most TCR sequences were observed very rarely across donors, whereas some public TCRs were present in many individuals. A total of 150 or so TCR beta chains were listed by the study as associated with cytomegalovirus.

The receptor chain draws on TRBV18 and TRBJ2-2, and TRBD2 matches 9 of the central bases. This sequence was found in a man between 18 and 29 years old in good health and CMV-seropositive. Source material: PBMCs. The CDR3 reads CASSPPSGSAGTGELFF. The bases read TGTGCCAGCTCACCACCTAGCGGGAGTGCGGGCACCGGGGAGCTGTTTTTT.